These 9 T cell receptor beta chains came from one sample sequenced in a study of T cell responses to AZD1222 COVID-19 vaccine. Measured with immunoSEQ multiplex PCR; TCRdb has only the in-frame clones, and not every one. The table includes about 140,000 clones, about nine tenths detected once. Sample: peripheral blood, taken on day 0 of AZD1222 vaccination. The receptors stem from an adult in good health.

J is TRBJ1-6 and V is TRBV28, with D possibly matching TRBD1 (6 bases). The V end was cut by 2 bases, the J end by 10 bases, with 12 bases between. Germline CDR1 reads MDHEN; CDR2 reads SYDVKM. The CDR3 length is 14 residues. CDR3 sequence reads: CASSLNPGDSPLHF. CDR3 DNA sequence: TGTGCCAGCAGTTTAAATCCAGGGGACTCACCCCTCCACTTT.

This rearrangement joins TRBV20-1 to TRBJ2-1, with D tentatively TRBD1 (5 bases). The CDR3 loop spans 15 amino acids. The germline CDR1 and CDR2 sequences are DFQATT and SNEGSKA (reference sequence). Trimming cost V 3 bases and J 1 base, with 13 bases left between them. The CDR3 loop is CSASQAGHSYNEQFF. The CDR3 coding sequence is TGCAGTGCTAGTCAGGCCGGACATTCCTACAATGAGCAGTTCTTC.

This rearrangement joins TRBV2 to TRBJ2-1, with 9 bases matching TRBD2. This CDR3 spans 15 amino acids. V was clipped by 2 bases and J by 9 bases; unmatched bases: 8. CDR1 and CDR2 from the germline V gene are SNHLY and FYNNEI. The CDR3 loop is CASSESSLAGIEQFF. As DNA, the CDR3 is TGTGCCAGCAGTGAATCATCTCTAGCGGGAATTGAGCAGTTCTTC. The whole variable domain, remainder taken from reference TRBV2 and TRBJ2-1, is EPEVTQTPSHQVTQMGQEVILRCVPISNHLYFYWYRQILGQKVEFLVSFYNNEISEKSEIFDDQFSVERPDGSNFTLKIRSTKLEDSAMYFCASSESSLAGIEQFFGPGTRLTVL.

The CDR3 here is CASSLAGGAYEQYF. In nucleotides, the CDR3 is TGTGCCAGCAGCTTAGCGGGAGGCGCCTACGAGCAGTACTTC. The J gene is TRBJ2-7, the V gene TRBV5-6; TRBD2 aligns across 9 bases. CDR1 SGHDT and CDR2 YYEEEE come from the germline V gene. The J segment lost 2 bases and the V segment lost 2 bases, leaving 2 bases of the junction unmatched. The CDR3 has 14 amino acids.

The chain carries TRBV6-5 and TRBJ2-7; the D gene is possibly TRBD2 (6 bases). V was pared by 8 bases and J by 0 bases, with 11 bases between. Germline V lookup: CDR1 MNHEY, CDR2 SVGAGI. This CDR3 spans 13 amino acids. The CDR3 DNA follows: TGTGCCAGCGGGCGGGGATACTCCTACGAGCAGTACTTC. Its translation: CASGRGYSYEQYF.

The chain employs TRBV27 and TRBJ2-1; 10 bases fit TRBD1. The CDR3 extends over 17 amino acids. The J segment lost 1 base and the V segment lost 5 bases, leaving 8 bases of the junction unmatched. CDR1 and CDR2 (germline): MNHEY, SMNVEV (reference sequence). CDR3 amino acids: CASSTGQGVSSYNEQFF. In nucleotides, the CDR3 is TGTGCCAGCAGTACCGGACAGGGGGTTTCGTCCTACAATGAGCAGTTCTTC.

This clone has only one observation. The gene calls are TRBV21-1 and TRBJ1-5. TRBV21-1 represents a pseudogene. The CDR3 runs 15 residues. CDR3 bases: TGTGCCAGCGCCACCTCGGAGGGGTCCTATCAGCCCCAGCATTTT. Translation: CASATSEGSYQPQHF.

A few counts support this clone. This rearrangement joins TRBV7-9 to TRBJ2-2, with D possibly matching TRBD2 (6 bases). With 8 bases removed from V and 5 bases from J, the gap between germline ends came to 12 bases. Germline lookup yields CDR1 SEHNR and CDR2 FQNEAQ (reference sequence). There are 13 residues in the CDR3. CDR3 coding DNA: TGTGCCAGCGCGGGGAGAGAAACCGGGGAGCTGTTTTTT. Its translation is CASAGRETGELFF.

The V and J genes are TRBV19 and TRBJ1-2; tentatively, D is TRBD1 (6 bases). From germline, CDR1 is LNHDA and CDR2 SQIVND (reference sequence). With 6 bases removed from V and 0 bases from J, the gap between germline ends came to 23 bases. This CDR3 contains 18 residues. The DNA of the CDR3 is TGTGCCAGTAGACCAATCGCGGACAGAGGGGAAGCTAACTATGGCTACACCTTC. Protein sequence: CASRPIADRGEANYGYTF.